These 16 T cell receptor beta chains came from one sample sequenced in a study of blood T cell repertoires in COVID-19. Assay used: immunoSEQ multiplex PCR; TCRdb lists only in-frame clones, some missing. The repertoire holds approximately 250,000 clones, approximately 86% seen once, with around 13% in the top ten. Input material: peripheral blood. These receptors originate from a woman in her 70s with COVID-19, enrolled during active disease.

The genes are TRBV18 and TRBJ2-7; D not resolved. The CDR3 has 13 amino acids. Trimming shortened V by 3 bases and J by 4 bases, and 10 bases separated the two germline ends. Germline loops: CDR1 KGHSH, CDR2 LQKENI. CDR3 nucleotide sequence: TGTGCCAGCTCACCCGGGTCAGTTTACGAGCAGTACTTC. Translated: CASSPGSVYEQYF.

This clone was seen a few times. CDR3 residues: CASSSPDRIFYGYTF. DNA of the CDR3: TGTGCCAGCAGCTCCCCGGACAGGATTTTCTATGGCTACACCTTC. This chain uses TRBV7-8 with TRBJ1-2, with 7 nucleotides matching TRBD1. V lost 4 bases, J lost 4 bases, and 9 bases stayed unmatched. The CDR3 totals 15 residues. Germline values: CDR1 SGHVS, CDR2 FQNEAQ. Supplemented by reference TRBV7-8 and TRBJ1-2, the full variable domain reads GAGVSQSPRYKVAKRGQDVALRCDPISGHVSLFWYQQALGQGPEFLTYFQNEAQLDKSGLPSDRFFAERPEGSVSTLKIQRTQQEDSAVYLCASSSPDRIFYGYTFGSGTRLTVV.

This clone was recorded a few times. Here the CDR3 reads CASSLTGGIYNSPLHF. The CDR3 region has the DNA TGCGCCAGCAGCTTGACTGGGGGCATATATAATTCACCCCTCCACTTT. The chain couples TRBV5-1 to TRBJ1-6; D possibly corresponds to TRBD1 (6 bases). V was cut by 1 base and J by 4 bases, with 12 bases left in between. The CDR3 is 16 residues long. The V gene's germline CDR1 is SGHRS and CDR2 YFSETQ.

This clone has just one count. Other nucleotide sequences from this sample produce the same CDR3. The chain recombines TRBV28 with TRBJ1-4, with 11 bases lining up with TRBD1. CDR1 and CDR2 from the germline V gene are MDHEN and SYDVKM. V lost 5 bases, J lost 8 bases, and 4 bases stayed unmatched. This CDR3 contains 14 residues. The CDR3 is CASSGQGAGEKLFF. Written as DNA, the CDR3 is TGTGCCAGCAGTGGACAGGGGGCGGGGGAAAAACTGTTTTTT.

The chain joins TRBV24-1 to TRBJ1-2; weak D call: TRBD1 (5 bases). Per the germline V gene, CDR1 is KGHDR and CDR2 is SFDVKD. The V gene lost 4 bases and the J gene lost 5 bases, with 10 bases spanning the gap. The CDR3 covers 13 residues. CDR3 protein: CATSEGTGYGYTF. CDR3 DNA: TGTGCCACCAGTGAGGGTACAGGTTATGGCTACACCTTC.

The chain combines TRBV27 with TRBJ2-1, with TRBD1 identical over 8 bases. CDR3 length equals 16 residues. V was pared by 9 bases and J by 5 bases, with 15 bases of the junction left unmatched. The germline V gene encodes CDR1 MNHEY and CDR2 SMNVEV (reference sequence). This chain's CDR3 is CASFLQGAGSDNEQFF. As DNA, the CDR3 is TGTGCCAGTTTTTTGCAGGGGGCGGGTTCGGACAATGAGCAGTTCTTC.

The V and J genes are TRBV19 and TRBJ1-5; D possibly corresponds to TRBD1 (5 bases). V lost 6 bases and J 2 bases, leaving 17 bases between the germline ends. CDR1 LNHDA and CDR2 SQIVND come from the germline V gene (reference sequence). The CDR3 is made up of 16 amino acids. In DNA, the CDR3 is TGTGCCAGTAGGTCGAGTAGGGACTGGGGCAATCAGCCCCAGCATTTT. Translating gives CASRSSRDWGNQPQHF.

This clone appeared once. The chain employs TRBV28 and TRBJ2-3; unclear D gene. V shed 6 bases and J shed 5 bases, with 9 bases lying between them. Germline V gene lookup returns CDR1 MDHEN and CDR2 SYDVKM. The CDR3 has 12 residues. The CDR3 sequence is CASRPDRDTQYF. CDR3 nucleotide sequence: TGTGCCAGCAGACCCGATAGAGATACGCAGTATTTT.

The chain employs TRBV6-1 and TRBJ2-1; 8 bases match TRBD1. Trimming took 0 bases from V and 9 from J; bases not matched to a gene: 10. Germline V CDR1 and CDR2: MNHNS, SASEGT. CDR3 size: 16 residues. CDR3 sequence reads: CASSEARTGMVREQFF. For the CDR3, the DNA is TGTGCCAGCAGTGAAGCGAGGACAGGGATGGTGCGTGAGCAGTTCTTC.

The CDR3, as DNA: TGTGCCAGCAGCGTAACCGGGACAGGGGACCAGCCCCAGCATTTT. This encodes CASSVTGTGDQPQHF. The chain couples TRBV9 to TRBJ1-5, with 10 bases matching TRBD1. The CDR3 runs to 15 residues. Germline values: CDR1 SGDLS, CDR2 YYNGEE. J lost 7 bases, V lost 1 base, and 5 bases had no gene match.

The chain has TRBV5-1 and TRBJ1-2; perhaps TRBD1 as D (6 bases). Deletions cut 3 bases from V and 8 bases from J, with 14 bases between. The germline CDR1 and CDR2 sequences are SGHRS and YFSETQ. CDR3 size: 13 residues. CDR3 nucleotide sequence: TGCGCCAGCAGCTCCAGGGGATGGGGCGGCTACACCTTC. As protein: CASSSRGWGGYTF.

The chain joins TRBV19 to TRBJ2-7; D perhaps matches TRBD1 (5 bases). V lost 5 bases and J 0 bases, leaving 8 bases between the germline ends. The V gene's germline CDR1 is LNHDA and CDR2 SQIVND (reference sequence). The CDR3 totals 13 residues. This CDR3 reads CASSRRGSYEQYF. The CDR3 DNA sequence: TGTGCCAGTAGTCGAAGGGGCTCCTACGAGCAGTACTTC.

The genes are TRBV5-4 and TRBJ2-5, with D perhaps TRBD1 (6 bases). The germline V and J ends were trimmed by 5 bases and 3 bases, with 11 bases remaining between them. CDR1 is SGHNT, CDR2 YYREEE, per germline (reference sequence). The CDR3 loop spans 13 amino acids. CDR3 bases: TGTGCCAGCAGTTCTCGACAGGAAGAGACCCAGTACTTC. Its translation is CASSSRQEETQYF.

This chain connects TRBV29-1 to TRBJ2-7; tentative D call: TRBD1 (5 bases). Germline lookup yields CDR1 SQVTM and CDR2 ANQGSEA. Trimming shortened V by 6 bases and J by 0 bases, and 9 bases separated the two germline ends. This CDR3 has 12 residues. CDR3 sequence reads: CSVYRSSYEQYF. In DNA, the CDR3 is TGCAGCGTGTACAGGAGCTCCTACGAGCAGTACTTC.

This chain links TRBV6-5 with TRBJ2-7; 7 bases line up with TRBD1. Germline-derived CDR1 and CDR2 are MNHEY and SVGAGI. Trimming cost V 0 bases and J 6 bases; bases outside gene matches: 5. The CDR3 covers 14 residues. As DNA, the CDR3 is TGTGCCAGCAGTTACTCTGACAGGGATTTCGAGCAGTACTTC. Protein sequence: CASSYSDRDFEQYF.

The chain uses TRBV12-5 and TRBJ1-1; weak D call: TRBD1 (6 bases). Germline V gene sequence: CDR1 LGHNT, CDR2 FRNRAP. The CDR3 covers 14 residues. With 6 bases removed from V and 0 bases from J, the gap between germline ends came to 11 bases. The CDR3 coding sequence is TGTGCTAGTGGCCCCGGGACATTGAACACTGAAGCTTTCTTT. Translated, it gives CASGPGTLNTEAFF.